A selection of T cell receptor beta chains follows, all from one sample in a study of T cell responses to AZD1222 COVID-19 vaccine. The assay was immunoSEQ multiplex PCR, and TCRdb's table has in-frame clones only and misses some. The top ten hold about 3.5% of the sample, which has about 78,000 clones, 90% seen once. The specimen was peripheral blood, collected 28 days after the second AZD1222 dose. These receptors were obtained from an adult who received the AZD1222 COVID-19 vaccine. Each CDR3 is given with its conserved first and last residue. D genes are given only for firm matches.

D: -
V: TRBV11-2
J: TRBJ2-2
DNA: TGTGCCAGCAGCTTACAGTGGGGCCACACCGGGGAGCTGTTTTTT
CDR3: CASSLQWGHTGELFF

D: TRBD1
V: TRBV4-2
J: TRBJ1-6
DNA: TGTGCCAGCACCAGGACAGGGGGCGCCAGTTCACCCCTCCACTTT
CDR3: CASTRTGGASSPLHF

D: -
V: TRBV5-1
J: TRBJ2-1
DNA: TGCGCCAGCAGCTTGGCCGTCAGCACCTACAATGAGCAGTTCTTC
CDR3: CASSLAVSTYNEQFF

D: -
V: TRBV7-3
J: TRBJ2-2
DNA: TGTGCCAGCAGCTTAAGTTTGGCCGGGGAGCTGTTTTTT
CDR3: CASSLSLAGELFF

D: -
V: TRBV7-3
J: TRBJ2-2
DNA: TGTGCCAGCACTCAGGGAGGTGCCGGGGAGCTGTTTTTT
CDR3: CASTQGGAGELFF

D: -
V: TRBV9
J: TRBJ1-6
DNA: TGTGCCAGCAGCGTAGCCCTATATTCACCCCTCCACTTT
CDR3: CASSVALYSPLHF

D: TRBD1
V: TRBV5-1
J: TRBJ2-4
DNA: TGCGCCAGCAGCTCCCGTACGGGACAGCTAAGACTAGCCAAAAACATTCAGTACTTC
CDR3: CASSSRTGQLRLAKNIQYF

D: -
V: TRBV2
J: TRBJ1-3
DNA: TGTGCCAGCAGGGATCAGGGGTCGTGGGATAACACCATATATTTT
CDR3: CASRDQGSWDNTIYF

D: TRBD1
V: TRBV5-1
J: TRBJ1-1
DNA: TGCGCCAGCACCCGACAGGGGGCGGACACTGAAGCTTTCTTT
CDR3: CASTRQGADTEAFF

D: -
V: TRBV7-2
J: TRBJ1-5
DNA: TGTGCCAGCAGCTTAGCGGGCTCGGGGGCTTGGCAGCCCCAGCATTTT
CDR3: CASSLAGSGAWQPQHF

D: -
V: TRBV24-1
J: TRBJ2-1
DNA: TGTGCCACCTCCCGGACGGAGTACAATGAGCAGTTCTTC
CDR3: CATSRTEYNEQFF

D: -
V: TRBV10-3
J: TRBJ1-1
DNA: TGTGCCATCAGTGACCTCGATAGGGCGAAGGATGAAGCTTTCTTT
CDR3: CAISDLDRAKDEAFF

D: TRBD1
V: TRBV4-2
J: TRBJ1-1
DNA: TGTGCCAGCAGCCAAGCCCAGGGACAGGGAGGCACTGAAGCTTTCTTT
CDR3: CASSQAQGQGGTEAFF